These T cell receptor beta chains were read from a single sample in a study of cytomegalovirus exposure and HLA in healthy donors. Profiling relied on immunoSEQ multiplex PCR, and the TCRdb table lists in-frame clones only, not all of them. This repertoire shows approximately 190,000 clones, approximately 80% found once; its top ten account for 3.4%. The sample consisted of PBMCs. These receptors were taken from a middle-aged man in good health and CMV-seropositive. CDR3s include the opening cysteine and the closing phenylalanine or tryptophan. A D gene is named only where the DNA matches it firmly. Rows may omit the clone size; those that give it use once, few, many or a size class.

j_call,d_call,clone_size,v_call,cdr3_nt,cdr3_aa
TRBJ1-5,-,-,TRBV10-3,TGTGCCATCAGTGAGGGGGAGGGGAGCAATCAGCCCCAGCATTTT,CAISEGEGSNQPQHF
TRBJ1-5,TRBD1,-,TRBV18,TGTGCCAGCTCACCACCGGGACAGGGCAATCAGCCCCAGCATTTT,CASSPPGQGNQPQHF
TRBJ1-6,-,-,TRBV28,TGTGCCAGCAGTGGGAGGGGGGTAGTAGATTGGAGTTCACCCCTCCACTTT,CASSGRGVVDWSSPLHF
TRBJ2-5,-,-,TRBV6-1,TGTGCCAGCATAGCCGGGGTAAAAGGAGAGACCCAGTACTTC,CASIAGVKGETQYF
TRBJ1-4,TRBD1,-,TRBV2,TGTGCCAGCCAGGGACAGGTTGGAGAAAAACTGTTTTTT,CASQGQVGEKLFF
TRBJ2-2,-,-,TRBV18,TGTGCCAGCTCACCAGCCCGGGGCACCGGGGAGCTGTTTTTT,CASSPARGTGELFF
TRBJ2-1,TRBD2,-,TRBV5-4,TGTGCCAGCAGAGCCGGGACTAGCGGGGGGGCCCGGGAGCAGTTCTTC,CASRAGTSGGAREQFF
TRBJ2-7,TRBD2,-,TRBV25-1,TGTGCCAGCAGTGAAGGGGAGGGCGGCTACGAGCAGTACTTC,CASSEGEGGYEQYF
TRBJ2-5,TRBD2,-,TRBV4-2,TGTGCCAGCAGCCAAGGGGGGCGGAGCGGGGGGGCCCAAGAGACCCAGTACTTC,CASSQGGRSGGAQETQYF
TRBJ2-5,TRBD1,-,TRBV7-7,TGTGCCAGCAGCCCTGGGACAGAGGAGACCCAGTACTTC,CASSPGTEETQYF
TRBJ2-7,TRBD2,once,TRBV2,TGTGCCAGCAGTGAGGTAGCGGGAGTTTGTGTGCAGTACTTC,CASSEVAGVCVQYF